This TCR beta chain was identified during a study of OX40 agonist ivuxolimab in advanced cancers. About the investigation overall: Ivuxolimab was an agonistic, fully human IgG2 monoclonal antibody directed against OX40 (CD134), a costimulatory receptor. Intravenous ivuxolimab was administered to patients every 2 weeks at six dose levels: 0.01, 0.1, 0.3, 1.5, 3 and 10 mg/kg. Of the roughly 50 dose-escalation patients, hepatocellular carcinoma was present in some 19, melanoma in approximately 15, renal cell carcinoma in 9 and head and neck cancer in 9. A male proportion of almost 85% and a mean age of approximately 58 years, ranging from about 23 to 90, were recorded for the dose-escalation cohort. Patients were allowed to have had prior anti-PD-1, anti-PD-L1 or anti-CTLA-4 therapy, and 30% to 50% of the dose-escalation patients had previously received checkpoint inhibitors. Partial responses occurred in three dose-escalation patients, of whom one had hepatocellular carcinoma and two had cutaneous melanoma. Peripheral TCRbeta sequencing aimed to test whether ivuxolimab altered TCR sequence diversity and caused clonal T-cell expansion. The monotherapy dose-escalation portion (N of about 52 patients) of the phase I ivuxolimab trial is reported in the paper. The paper's findings and limits, for the study overall: Clonal expansion of both CD4+ and CD8+ blood T cells was observed from baseline to week 6 at doses 0.1 to 3.0 mg/kg. Low levels of normalized T-cell clonal expansion were also seen in some patients who did not respond. In the 0.1-3.0 mg/kg groups, partial responders were among the patients with the lowest normalized peripheral clonal expansion, particularly in CD8+ T cells. Antigen specificity was not determined for the clonally expanded peripheral T cells. After ivuxolimab, more expanded clones were found on average in CD8+ T cells than in CD4+ T cells.

Genomic DNA was isolated from the sorted cells so that the TCRbeta CDR3 region could be sequenced. TCRbeta CDR3 regions were sequenced using the immunoSEQ Assay. This immuneACCESS table, as held by TCRdb, lists in-frame sequences with V and J called but not all clones. Of the missing ones, under half trace to an unresolved V gene in checked studies; the others have no known cause. This sample gives tens of thousands of clones in total; approximately 94% of them show up just once. The ten largest account for around an eighth of the sample. With regard to this clone: The clone's antigen remains unknown. Base qualities are not recorded, but no much larger clone differs from it by a single base.

Including cysteine and phenylalanine, the CDR3 has 14 amino acids. Left in the record is the CDR3 DNA by itself, 42 bases read in frame from the first base. The germline V gene encodes CDR1 SEHNR and CDR2 FQNEAQ (reference sequence). Trimming at the junction amounts to 4 bases on V and 5 bases on J, and the germline ends lie 14 bases apart. The trial excluded patients who had a history of autoimmune disease or who were on systemic immunosuppression. In every dose cohort, peripheral blood was drawn for TCR sequencing at baseline, cycle 4 day 1, and cycle 7 day 1. Samples came from an open-label, multicenter, first-in-human phase I dose-escalation trial of ivuxolimab. Adults with locally advanced or metastatic melanoma, renal cell carcinoma, hepatocellular carcinoma or head and neck squamous cell carcinoma were enrolled in the trial. Before TCR sequencing, CD4+ T cells and CD8+ T cells from peripheral blood were sorted into separate populations.

The chain was built from TRBV7-9 and TRBJ2-5, with the D gene too uncertain to name. Source: CD4+ or CD8+ T cells sorted from blood, taken in a trial of the OX40 agonist ivuxolimab. This TCR was recovered from an adult with an advanced solid tumor such as melanoma, head and neck, liver or kidney cancer. The CDR3 amino acid sequence is: CASSSPKGMETQYF. The nucleotides read TGTGCCAGCAGCTCCCCCAAGGGTATGGAGACCCAGTACTTC. The CDR3 plus the reference TRBV7-9 and TRBJ2-5 genes for the other parts give the full variable domain: DTGVSQNPRHKITKRGQNVTFRCDPISEHNRLYWYRQTLGQGPEFLTYFQNEAQLEKSRLLSDRFSAERPKGSFSTLEIQRTEQGDSAMYLCASSSPKGMETQYFGPGTRLLVL.